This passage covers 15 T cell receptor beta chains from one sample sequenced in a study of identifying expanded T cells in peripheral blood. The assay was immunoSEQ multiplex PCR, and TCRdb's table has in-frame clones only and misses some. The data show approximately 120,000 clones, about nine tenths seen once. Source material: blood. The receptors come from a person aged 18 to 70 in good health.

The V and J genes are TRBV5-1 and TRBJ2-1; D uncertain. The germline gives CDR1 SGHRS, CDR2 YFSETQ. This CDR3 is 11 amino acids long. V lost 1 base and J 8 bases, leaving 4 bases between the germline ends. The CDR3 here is CASSLNDEQFF. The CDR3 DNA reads TGCGCCAGCAGCTTGAACGATGAGCAGTTCTTC.

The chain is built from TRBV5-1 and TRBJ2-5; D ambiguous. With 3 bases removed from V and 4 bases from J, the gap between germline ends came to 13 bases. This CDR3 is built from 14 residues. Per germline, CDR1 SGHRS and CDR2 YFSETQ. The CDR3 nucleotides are TGCGCCAGCAGCTCTGAAAGCCGGGTAGAGACCCAGTACTTC. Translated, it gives CASSSESRVETQYF.

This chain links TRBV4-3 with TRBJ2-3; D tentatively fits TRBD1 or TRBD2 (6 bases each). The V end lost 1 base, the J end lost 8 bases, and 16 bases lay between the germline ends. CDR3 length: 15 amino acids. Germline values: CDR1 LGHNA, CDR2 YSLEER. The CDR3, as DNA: TGCGCCAGCAGCCAAGTCCGAGTGGGGGGCGTTACGCAGTATTTT. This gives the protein CASSQVRVGGVTQYF.

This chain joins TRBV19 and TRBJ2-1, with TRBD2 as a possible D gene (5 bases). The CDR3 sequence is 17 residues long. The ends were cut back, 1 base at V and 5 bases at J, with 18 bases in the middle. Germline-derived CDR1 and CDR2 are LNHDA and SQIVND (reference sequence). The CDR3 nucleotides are TGTGCCAGTAGTATAGTTCTGGGATCGAGGGTACACAATGAGCAGTTCTTC. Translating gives CASSIVLGSRVHNEQFF.

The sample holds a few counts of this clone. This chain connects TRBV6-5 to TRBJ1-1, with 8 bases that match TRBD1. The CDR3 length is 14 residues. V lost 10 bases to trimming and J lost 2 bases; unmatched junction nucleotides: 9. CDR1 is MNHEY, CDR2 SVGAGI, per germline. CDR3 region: CATSTGDGNTEAFF. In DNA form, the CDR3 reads TGTGCCACATCGACAGGGGATGGAAACACTGAAGCTTTCTTT.

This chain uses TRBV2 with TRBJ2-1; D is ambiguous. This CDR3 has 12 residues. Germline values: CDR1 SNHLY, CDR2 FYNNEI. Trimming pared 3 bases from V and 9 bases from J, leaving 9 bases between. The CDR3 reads CASSEGIREQFF. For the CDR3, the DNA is TGTGCCAGCAGTGAGGGGATTCGTGAGCAGTTCTTC.

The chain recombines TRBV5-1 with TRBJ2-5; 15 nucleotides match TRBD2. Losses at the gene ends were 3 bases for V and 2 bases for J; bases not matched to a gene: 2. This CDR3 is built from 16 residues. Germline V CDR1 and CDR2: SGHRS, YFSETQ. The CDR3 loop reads CASSSGTSGGQETQYF. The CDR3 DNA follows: TGCGCCAGCAGCTCGGGGACTAGCGGGGGGCAAGAGACCCAGTACTTC.

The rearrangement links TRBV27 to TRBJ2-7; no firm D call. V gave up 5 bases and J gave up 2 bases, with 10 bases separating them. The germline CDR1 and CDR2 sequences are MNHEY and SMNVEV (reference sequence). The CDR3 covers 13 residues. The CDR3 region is CASSPRPTYEQYF. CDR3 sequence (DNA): TGTGCCAGCAGTCCCCGGCCTACCTACGAGCAGTACTTC.

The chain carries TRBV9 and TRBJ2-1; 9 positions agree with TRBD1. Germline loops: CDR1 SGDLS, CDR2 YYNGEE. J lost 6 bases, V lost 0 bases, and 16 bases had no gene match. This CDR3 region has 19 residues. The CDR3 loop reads CASSVESGGRQGGRNEQFF. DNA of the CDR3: TGTGCCAGCAGCGTAGAGTCGGGCGGAAGACAGGGGGGACGCAATGAGCAGTTCTTC.

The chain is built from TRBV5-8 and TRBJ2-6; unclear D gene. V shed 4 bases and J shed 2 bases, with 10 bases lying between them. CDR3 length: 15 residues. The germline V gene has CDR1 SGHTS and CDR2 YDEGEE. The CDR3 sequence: CASSPIRAGANVLTF. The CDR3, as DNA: TGTGCCAGCAGCCCCATCCGGGCTGGGGCCAACGTCCTGACTTTC.

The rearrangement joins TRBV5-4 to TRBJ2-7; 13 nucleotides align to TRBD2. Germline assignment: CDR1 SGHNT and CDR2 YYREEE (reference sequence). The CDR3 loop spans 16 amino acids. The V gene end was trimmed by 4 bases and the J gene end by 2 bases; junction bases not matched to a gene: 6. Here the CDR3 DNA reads TGTGCCAGCAGCCGAGTACTAGCGGGAGGGCCCTACGAGCAGTACTTC. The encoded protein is CASSRVLAGGPYEQYF.

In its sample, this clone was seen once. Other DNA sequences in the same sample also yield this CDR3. DNA of the CDR3: TGTGCCAGCAGCCTGATGGGGTCGGTTGGCCGGAGCTCCTATAATTCACCCCTCCACTTT. This sequence encodes CASSLMGSVGRSSYNSPLHF. The chain joins TRBV5-4 to TRBJ1-6; D uncertain. Germline loops: CDR1 SGHNT, CDR2 YYREEE (reference sequence). The CDR3 is 20 amino acids. The V end lost 4 bases, the J end lost 0 bases, and 23 bases lay between the germline ends.

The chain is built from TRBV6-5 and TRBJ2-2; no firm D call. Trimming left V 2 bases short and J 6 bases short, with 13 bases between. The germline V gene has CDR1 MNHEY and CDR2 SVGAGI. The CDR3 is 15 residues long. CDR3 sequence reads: CASSYESPRPGELFF. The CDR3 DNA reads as TGTGCCAGCAGTTACGAAAGCCCTCGGCCCGGGGAGCTGTTTTTT.

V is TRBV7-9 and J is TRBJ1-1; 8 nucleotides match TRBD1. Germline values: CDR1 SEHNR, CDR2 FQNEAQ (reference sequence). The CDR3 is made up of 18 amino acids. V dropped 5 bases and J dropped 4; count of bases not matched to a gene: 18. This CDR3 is CASSPTFGLGQGATEAFF. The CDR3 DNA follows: TGTGCCAGCAGCCCTACTTTTGGCTTAGGACAGGGCGCCACTGAAGCTTTCTTT.

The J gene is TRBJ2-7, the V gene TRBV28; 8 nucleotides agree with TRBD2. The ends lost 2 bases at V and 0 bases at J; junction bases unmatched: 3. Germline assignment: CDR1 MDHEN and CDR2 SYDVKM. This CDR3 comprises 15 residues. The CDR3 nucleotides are TGTGCCAGCAGTTTACCGGGGGGGCTCTCCTACGAGCAGTACTTC. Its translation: CASSLPGGLSYEQYF.